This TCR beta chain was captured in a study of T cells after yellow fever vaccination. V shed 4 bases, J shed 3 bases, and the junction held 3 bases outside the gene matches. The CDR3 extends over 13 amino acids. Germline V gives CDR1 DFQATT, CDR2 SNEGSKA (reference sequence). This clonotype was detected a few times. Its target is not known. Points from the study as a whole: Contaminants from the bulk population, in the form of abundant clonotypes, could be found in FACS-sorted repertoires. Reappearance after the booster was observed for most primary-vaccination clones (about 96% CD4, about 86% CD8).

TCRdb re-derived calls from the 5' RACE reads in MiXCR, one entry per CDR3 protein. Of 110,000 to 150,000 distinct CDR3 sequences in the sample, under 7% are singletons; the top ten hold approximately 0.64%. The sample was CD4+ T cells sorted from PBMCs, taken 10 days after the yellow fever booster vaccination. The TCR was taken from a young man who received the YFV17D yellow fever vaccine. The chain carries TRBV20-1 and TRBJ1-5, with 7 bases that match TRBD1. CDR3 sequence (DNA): TGCAGTGCTACGGGGACAGCCAATCAGCCCCAGCATTTT. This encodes CSATGTANQPQHF.